This TCR beta chain was captured in a study of Ad26.COV2.S vaccination and SARS-CoV-2 variants. Study-wide results and limits: Post-vaccination spike-specific CD8+ and CD4+ T cell responses reportedly had substantial breadth. Breadth measured for non-spike TCRs was similar across vaccine and placebo recipients. Vaccine recipients posted higher spike-specific TCR breadth than their placebo counterparts.

Trimming took 2 bases from V and 6 from J, leaving 5 bases between them. CDR1 and CDR2 from the germline V gene are ENHRY and SYGVKD. The CDR3 is 11 amino acids. Notes on this clone: The target antigen is unknown.

Treatment given: around 19 received Ad26.COV2.S at low or high dose, single or two shots; about 5 received placebo; per-sample allocation not given. The samples date from day 63 after the first vaccine or placebo injection. The table came from immunoSEQ multiplex PCR; TCRdb's copy has only in-frame clones and leaves some out. The table includes about 680,000 clones, about 89% detected once. This TCR was sampled from a person aged 18-65 years who received the Ad26.COV2.S COVID-19 vaccine or a placebo. The chain is built from TRBV10-3 and TRBJ2-7; D is unclear. The sample in question was peripheral blood, obtained in a trial of Ad26.COV2.S vaccine versus placebo. This chain's CDR3 is CAISEEVEQYF. The CDR3 DNA reads as TGTGCCATCAGTGAGGAGGTCGAGCAGTACTTC.